This T cell receptor beta chain was identified during a study of regulatory T cells in long-lasting Graves disease. Findings of the study overall: It was in persistent disease that TRBV28, TRBJ1-2 and TRBJ2-5 were favored. TCR diversity was lower in persistent Graves' patients than in newly diagnosed ones.

In building TCR beta libraries, iRepertoire HTBI primers were used together with Arm-PCR of CDR3 regions. Each CDR3 protein gets one entry after TCRdb re-called the multiplex PCR reads with MiXCR. The sample yields hundreds of thousands of distinct CDR3 sequences, about 32% seen once. CDR1 is DFQATT and CDR2 is SNEGSKA in the germline V gene (reference sequence). Trimming removed 6 bases from V and 0 bases from J, with 20 bases in between. This CDR3 spans 16 amino acids. Time point reported: persistent/refractory GD, antithyroid drugs over 5 years with positive TRAb. Making the TCR library involved RNA that had been extracted from PBMCs. Diagnosis followed American Thyroid Association guidelines for Graves' disease. An endocrinology unit in Xi'an, China, supplied the patients. As to this clonotype: Antigen: not known.

Sequenced here: peripheral blood mononuclear cells (PBMCs), sampled when the disease was refractory, from a patient treated with antithyroid drugs. This TCR derives from a female donor with Graves disease. This chain joins TRBV20-1 and TRBJ1-1; perhaps TRBD1 as D (5 bases). CDR3 amino acids: CSAVGRAGGLNTEAFF. In DNA form, the CDR3 reads TGCAGTGCGGTTGGGAGGGCCGGGGGTCTGAACACTGAAGCTTTCTTT.